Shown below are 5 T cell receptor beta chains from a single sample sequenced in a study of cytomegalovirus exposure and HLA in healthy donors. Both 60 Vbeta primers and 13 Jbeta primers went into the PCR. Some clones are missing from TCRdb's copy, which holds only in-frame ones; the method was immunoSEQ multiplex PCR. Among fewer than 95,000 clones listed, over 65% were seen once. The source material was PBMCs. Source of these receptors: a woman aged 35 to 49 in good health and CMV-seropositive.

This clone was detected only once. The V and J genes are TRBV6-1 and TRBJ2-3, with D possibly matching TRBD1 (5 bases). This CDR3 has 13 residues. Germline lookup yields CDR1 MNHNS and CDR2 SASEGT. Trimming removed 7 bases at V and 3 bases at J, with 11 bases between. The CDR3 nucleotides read TGTGCCAGCATTGAGACAGCAACAGATACGCAGTATTTT. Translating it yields CASIETATDTQYF.

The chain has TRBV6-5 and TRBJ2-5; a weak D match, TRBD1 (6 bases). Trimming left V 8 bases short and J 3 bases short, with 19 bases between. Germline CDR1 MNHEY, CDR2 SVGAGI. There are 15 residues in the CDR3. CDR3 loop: CASSSPHRAEETQYF. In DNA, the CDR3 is TGTGCCAGCTCCTCCCCTCACAGGGCGGAAGAGACCCAGTACTTC.

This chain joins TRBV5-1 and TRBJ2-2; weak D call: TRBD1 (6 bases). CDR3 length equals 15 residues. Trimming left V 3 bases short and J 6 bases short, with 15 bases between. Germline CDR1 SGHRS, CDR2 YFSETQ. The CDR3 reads CASSSPTGWAGELFF. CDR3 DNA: TGCGCCAGCAGCTCACCGACAGGCTGGGCCGGGGAGCTGTTTTTT. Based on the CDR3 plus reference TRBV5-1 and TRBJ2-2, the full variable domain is KAGVTQTPRYLIKTRGQQVTLSCSPISGHRSVSWYQQTPGQGLQFLFEYFSETQRNKGNFPGRFSGRQFSNSRSEMNVSTLELGDSALYLCASSSPTGWAGELFFGEGSRLTVL.

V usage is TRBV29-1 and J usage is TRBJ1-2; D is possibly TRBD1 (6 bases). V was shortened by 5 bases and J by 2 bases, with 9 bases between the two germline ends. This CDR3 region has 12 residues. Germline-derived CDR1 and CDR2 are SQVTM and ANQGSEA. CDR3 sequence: CSVLGQNYGYTF. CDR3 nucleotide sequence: TGCAGCGTTCTCGGACAGAACTATGGCTACACCTTC.

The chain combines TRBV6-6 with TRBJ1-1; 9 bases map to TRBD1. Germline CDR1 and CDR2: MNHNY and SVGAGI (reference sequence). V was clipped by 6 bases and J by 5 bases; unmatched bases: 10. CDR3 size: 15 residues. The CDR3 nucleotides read TGTGCCAGCAGCCCTTGGACAGGGGCGAGTACTGAAGCTTTCTTT. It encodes CASSPWTGASTEAFF.